Following are 9 T cell receptor beta chains from one sample sequenced in a study of OX40 agonist ivuxolimab in advanced cancers. Sequencing used immunoSEQ multiplex PCR; TCRdb keeps in-frame clones, though not all of them. The repertoire holds about 79,000 clones, with about 88% as singletons. The sequences come from CD4+ or CD8+ T cells sorted from blood, collected in a trial of the OX40 agonist ivuxolimab. The receptors shown here come from an adult with an advanced solid tumor such as melanoma, head and neck, liver or kidney cancer.

The V and J genes are TRBV5-1 and TRBJ2-3, with a tentative D call TRBD2 (5 bases). CDR1 and CDR2 from the germline V gene are SGHRS and YFSETQ. The CDR3 covers 15 residues. V lost 4 bases and J lost 0, with 12 bases in between. CDR3 sequence reads: CASSPTGGSTDTQYF. The CDR3 DNA is TGCGCCAGCAGCCCGACTGGCGGGAGCACAGATACGCAGTATTTT.

The V and J genes are TRBV4-2 and TRBJ2-1, with D unclear. Between the trimmed V and J ends, which lost 1 base and 4 bases, there was a span of 5 bases. This CDR3 region has 13 residues. Per the germline V gene, CDR1 is LGHNA and CDR2 is YNFKEQ. The chain's CDR3 is CASSQGSYNEQFF. CDR3 DNA: TGTGCCAGCAGCCAAGGCAGTTACAATGAGCAGTTCTTC.

The genes are TRBV6-1 and TRBJ1-1; D is unclear. V shed 7 bases and J shed 3 bases, with 12 bases lying between them. This CDR3 is 13 amino acids long. The V gene's germline CDR1 is MNHNS and CDR2 SASEGT. CDR3 nucleotides: TGTGCCAGCAAGAGGGATGGGTACACTGAAGCTTTCTTT. It yields the protein CASKRDGYTEAFF.

As DNA, the CDR3 is TGTGCCACCAGCATGGAGGGGACTAGGGGGACAAACAATGAGCAGTTCTTC. It encodes CATSMEGTRGTNNEQFF. The chain has TRBV15 and TRBJ2-1, with 8 bases fitting TRBD2. The germline V gene has CDR1 LNHNV and CDR2 YYDKDF (reference sequence). This CDR3 has 17 residues. V trimming: 4 bases; J trimming: 5 bases; junction bases outside the gene matches: 13.

Concerning this clone: This sample includes further DNA sequences coding for the same CDR3. The chain is built from TRBV19 and TRBJ1-5; D may be TRBD1 (6 bases). Germline V CDR1 and CDR2: LNHDA, SQIVND (reference sequence). This CDR3 has 13 residues. V lost 4 bases and J 4 bases, leaving 8 bases between the germline ends. The CDR3 here is CASSTQGNQPQHF. CDR3 bases: TGTGCCAGTAGTACACAGGGTAATCAGCCCCAGCATTTT.

This sequence joins TRBV29-1 and TRBJ2-5; TRBD1 matches at 8 bases. The CDR3 runs to 13 residues. Germline assignment: CDR1 SQVTM and CDR2 ANQGSEA. Unmatched junction bases numbered 8, after V lost 2 bases and J lost 9 bases. Here the CDR3 DNA reads TGCAGCGTTGAAAGGCAGGGGGCGGTGTCCCAGTACTTC. The encoded protein is CSVERQGAVSQYF.

The chain is built from TRBV11-3 and TRBJ2-1, with 7 bases fitting TRBD1. The J segment lost 5 bases and the V segment lost 5 bases, leaving 3 bases of the junction unmatched. This CDR3 contains 13 residues. Germline-derived CDR1 and CDR2 are SGHNT and YENEEA. This CDR3 is CASSGQGDNEQFF. In nucleotides, the CDR3 is TGTGCCAGCAGCGGGCAGGGGGACAATGAGCAGTTCTTC.

The chain is built from TRBV5-6 and TRBJ2-3, with unresolved D. V was shortened by 0 bases and J by 1 base, with 12 bases between the two germline ends. This CDR3 is 16 amino acids long. Per the germline V gene, CDR1 is SGHDT and CDR2 is YYEEEE. CDR3 sequence (DNA): TGTGCCAGCAGCTTGGCCCTAGTAATGGGCACAGATACGCAGTATTTT. Translating it yields CASSLALVMGTDTQYF.

The sample holds one count of this clone. The chain joins TRBV19 to TRBJ2-3; maybe TRBD2 (5 bases). The CDR3 extends over 14 amino acids. The V and J ends lost 4 bases and 0 bases respectively, with 8 bases between them. From germline, CDR1 is LNHDA and CDR2 SQIVND (reference sequence). CDR3 sequence (DNA): TGTGCCAGTAGTAGAGGGTATAGCACAGATACGCAGTATTTT. This codes for CASSRGYSTDTQYF.